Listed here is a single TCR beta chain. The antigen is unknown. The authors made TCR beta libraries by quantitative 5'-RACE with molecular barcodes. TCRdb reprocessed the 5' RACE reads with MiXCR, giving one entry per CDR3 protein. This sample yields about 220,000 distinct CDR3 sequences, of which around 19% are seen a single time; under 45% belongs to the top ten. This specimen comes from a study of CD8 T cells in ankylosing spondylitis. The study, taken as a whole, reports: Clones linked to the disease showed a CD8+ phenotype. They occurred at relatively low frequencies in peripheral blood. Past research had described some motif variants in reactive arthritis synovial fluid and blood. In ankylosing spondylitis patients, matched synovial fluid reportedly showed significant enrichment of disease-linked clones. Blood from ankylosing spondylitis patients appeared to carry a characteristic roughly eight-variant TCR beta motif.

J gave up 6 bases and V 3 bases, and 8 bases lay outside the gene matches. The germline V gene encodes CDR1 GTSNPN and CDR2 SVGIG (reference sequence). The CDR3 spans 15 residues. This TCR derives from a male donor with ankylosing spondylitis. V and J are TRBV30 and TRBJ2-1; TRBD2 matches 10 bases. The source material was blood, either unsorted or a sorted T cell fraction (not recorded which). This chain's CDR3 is CAWSAESGGANEQFF. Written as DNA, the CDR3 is TGTGCCTGGAGCGCCGAGAGCGGGGGGGCCAATGAGCAGTTCTTC.